The TCR beta chain described here comes from a study of T cells in Graves' hyperthyroidism and ophthalmopathy. Amplification of TCR beta CDR3 regions used RNA as the template. A set of HTBI primers served as the primers for a first-round RT-PCR of the TCR CDR3. TCRdb independently ran MiXCR on the multiplex PCR reads; one entry per CDR3 protein. In the table there are around 300,000 distinct CDR3 sequences, roughly an eighth of which are singletons. The CDR3 is 15 residues long. V shed 6 bases and J shed 5 bases, with 16 bases lying between them. Germline V gene data show CDR1 as MNHNS and CDR2 as SASEGT.

Sequencing used blood. This receptor was taken from a woman between 40 and 50 years old with Graves' ophthalmopathy. This chain joins TRBV6-1 and TRBJ2-2, with D perhaps assigned TRBD1 or TRBD2 (6 bases each). The CDR3 DNA reads as TGTGCCAGCAGAGGCCACACAGGGAGGACCGGGGAGCTGTTTTTT. Protein product: CASRGHTGRTGELFF.